Following are 21 T cell receptor beta chains from one sample sequenced in a study of molecular identifiers for immune sequencing clone quantification. TCRdb reanalysed the PCR reads using MiXCR and keeps one entry per CDR3 protein. The sample includes about 640,000 distinct CDR3 sequences, nearly 20% of them seen just once. Sample: naive CD8+ T cells from blood, with Jurkat cell RNA spiked in. The sample's subset: FACS-sorted CD8+CD4-CCR7+CD45RA+ naive T cells. The source of these receptors is a human donor in good health. Some libraries in this study had Jurkat cell RNA spiked in.

This clonotype was counted at least ten times. The chain is built from TRBV24-1 and TRBJ2-1; D not resolved. The CDR3 runs to 14 residues. Germline CDR1 is KGHDR and CDR2 is SFDVKD. The V end lost 3 bases, the J end lost 3 bases, and 8 bases lay between the germline ends. The DNA of the CDR3 is TGTGCCACCAGTGATGGGCAGAACTACAATGAGCAGTTCTTC. Translation: CATSDGQNYNEQFF.

This chain joins TRBV20-1 and TRBJ2-3; possibly TRBD1 for D (6 bases). Germline lookup yields CDR1 DFQATT and CDR2 SNEGSKA (reference sequence). The V and J ends lost 0 bases and 3 bases respectively, with 16 bases between them. The CDR3 extends over 16 amino acids. The CDR3 sequence: CSARDLAGAGTDTQYF. The CDR3, as DNA: TGCAGTGCTAGAGATCTAGCAGGGGCTGGGACAGATACGCAGTATTTT.

The table lists this clonotype with a few counts. The chain combines TRBV19 with TRBJ2-7, with 9 nucleotides matching TRBD1. Germline CDR1 is LNHDA and CDR2 is SQIVND (reference sequence). After removal of 2 bases from V and 3 bases from J, the junction contained 8 bases not matched to a gene. The CDR3 has 16 amino acids. CDR3 sequence: CASSISLGQGIYEQYF. CDR3 in DNA: TGTGCCAGTAGTATATCCCTAGGACAGGGGATCTACGAGCAGTACTTC.

This rearrangement joins TRBV11-2 to TRBJ2-5; 11 positions match TRBD2. This CDR3 contains 15 residues. The germline CDR1 and CDR2 sequences are SGHAT and FQNNGV. Trimming removed 5 bases from V and 5 bases from J; junction bases left unmatched: 7. CDR3 region: CASSRGASGGETQYF. The CDR3 DNA sequence: TGTGCCAGCAGCCGGGGAGCTAGCGGGGGGGAGACCCAGTACTTC. The variable domain in full, completed from reference TRBV11-2 and TRBJ2-5, reads EAGVAQSPRYKIIEKRQSVAFWCNPISGHATLYWYQQILGQGPKLLIQFQNNGVVDDSQLPKDRFSAERLKGVDSTLKIQPAKLEDSAVYLCASSRGASGGETQYFGPGTRLLVL.

This clonotype has a handful of counts. The chain combines TRBV4-3 with TRBJ1-2; no reliable D call. The CDR3 length is 17 residues. Germline loops: CDR1 LGHNA, CDR2 YSLEER. Trimming cost V 2 bases and J 4 bases, with 20 bases left between them. The CDR3 region has the DNA TGCGCCAGCAGCCAATATTTTGGTGAGGGCGTCGGCTATGGCTACACCTTC. Translation gives CASSQYFGEGVGYGYTF.

Ten or more counts support this clonotype. The chain is built from TRBV20-1 and TRBJ1-5, with 7 bases fitting TRBD1. There are 15 residues in the CDR3. Germline values: CDR1 DFQATT, CDR2 SNEGSKA (reference sequence). The J segment lost 2 bases and the V segment lost 5 bases, leaving 9 bases of the junction unmatched. The CDR3 loop reads CSAGRQGQGNQPQHF. Here the CDR3 DNA reads TGCAGTGCTGGCCGACAGGGTCAGGGCAATCAGCCCCAGCATTTT.

This clonotype was picked up a small number of times. The chain recombines TRBV12-3 or TRBV12-4 with TRBJ1-2; D is uncertain. This CDR3 is built from 14 residues. Between the trimmed V and J ends, which lost 3 bases and 6 bases, there was a span of 14 bases. The chain's CDR3 is CASSFGVVRDGYTF. CDR3 nucleotide sequence: TGTGCCAGCAGTTTCGGGGTTGTGAGGGATGGCTACACCTTC.

This clonotype was counted at least ten times. The V call is TRBV29-1, the J call TRBJ2-3; D is possibly TRBD2 (5 bases). CDR1 and CDR2 (germline): SQVTM, ANQGSEA. The CDR3 covers 14 residues. V was cut by 3 bases and J by 2 bases, with 12 bases left in between. CDR3 DNA: TGCAGCGTTGATCCGGACGGACTCACAGATACGCAGTATTTT. Encoded protein: CSVDPDGLTDTQYF.

The chain recombines TRBV7-9 with TRBJ2-7; D is perhaps TRBD1 or TRBD2 (5 bases each). This CDR3 has 14 residues. Trimming pared 3 bases from V and 4 bases from J, leaving 13 bases between. The germline V gene has CDR1 SEHNR and CDR2 FQNEAQ (reference sequence). The DNA of the CDR3 is TGTGCCAGCAGCTTGCCGGGACCCCCGTACGAGCAGTACTTC. Translated, it gives CASSLPGPPYEQYF. The complete variable domain, with remaining parts taken from reference TRBV7-9 and TRBJ2-7, reads DTGVSQNPRHKITKRGQNVTFRCDPISEHNRLYWYRQTLGQGPEFLTYFQNEAQLEKSRLLSDRFSAERPKGSFSTLEIQRTEQGDSAMYLCASSLPGPPYEQYFGPGTRLTVT.

In this sample, this clonotype turned up many times. The genes are TRBV7-2 and TRBJ2-1; D gene ambiguous. The V and J ends lost 0 bases and 8 bases respectively, with 11 bases between them. Germline V lookup: CDR1 SGHTA, CDR2 FQGNSA. The CDR3 spans 14 residues. The CDR3 bases are TGTGCCAGCAGCTTAGCGCGAGTATTCGATGAGCAGTTCTTC. Translating it yields CASSLARVFDEQFF.

There are many counts of this clonotype. V is TRBV11-2 and J is TRBJ1-1; no clear D. The CDR3 has 13 amino acids. Trimming took 2 bases from V and 5 from J, leaving 9 bases between them. Germline-derived CDR1 and CDR2 are SGHAT and FQNNGV. The chain's CDR3 is CASSLWSVTEAFF. DNA for the CDR3: TGTGCCAGCAGCTTATGGTCTGTTACTGAAGCTTTCTTT.

With regard to this clonotype: A much larger clonotype is one base distant, so this may be a read error. The gene calls are TRBV5-6 and TRBJ2-3, with TRBD2 matching 12 bases. V was pared by 6 bases and J by 2 bases, with 10 bases of the junction left unmatched. This CDR3 comprises 17 residues. Germline values: CDR1 SGHDT, CDR2 YYEEEE. CDR3 sequence: CASTQFGLAGSTDTQYF. The CDR3 DNA reads as TGTGCCAGCACCCAATTCGGACTAGCGGGATCCACAGATACGCAGTATTTT.

V is TRBV7-2 and J is TRBJ1-5; D unclear. Trimming stripped 5 bases from V and 3 bases from J, with 11 bases between. Germline assignment: CDR1 SGHTA and CDR2 FQGNSA. The CDR3 consists of 14 residues. CDR3 protein: CASSDRVYNQPQHF. DNA for the CDR3: TGTGCCAGCAGCGACCGGGTCTACAATCAGCCCCAGCATTTT.

This clonotype was seen only a few times. The rearrangement joins TRBV7-9 to TRBJ1-6; D is ambiguous. Germline values: CDR1 SEHNR, CDR2 FQNEAQ (reference sequence). The V and J ends lost 2 bases and 10 bases respectively, with 6 bases between them. The length of the CDR3 is 12 residues. The CDR3 bases are TGTGCCAGCAGCTTATTTTCCTCACCCCTCCACTTT. This translates into CASSLFSSPLHF.

This clonotype has ten or more counts. The genes are TRBV30 and TRBJ1-1; no definite D call. Trimming removed 3 bases at V and 1 base at J, with 9 bases between. CDR1 is GTSNPN and CDR2 is SVGIG in the germline V gene (reference sequence). There are 13 residues in the CDR3. The CDR3 is CAWSLEKNTEAFF. The CDR3 region has the DNA TGTGCCTGGAGCCTCGAGAAGAACACTGAAGCTTTCTTT. Full variable domain (missing parts from reference TRBV30 and TRBJ1-1): SQTIHQWPATLVQPVGSPLSLECTVEGTSNPNLYWYRQAAGRGLQLLFYSVGIGQISSEVPQNLSASRPQDRQFILSSKKLLLSDSGFYLCAWSLEKNTEAFFGQGTRLTVV.

This clonotype showed up many times. The V and J genes are TRBV19 and TRBJ1-1; unclear D gene. V shed 7 bases and J shed 2 bases, with 11 bases lying between them. Germline V CDR1 and CDR2: LNHDA, SQIVND (reference sequence). The CDR3 length is 13 residues. The CDR3, as DNA: TGTGCCAGTACTCCTGGGGTAAACACTGAAGCTTTCTTT. Protein: CASTPGVNTEAFF.

This clonotype was detected ten times or more. The chain employs TRBV7-9 and TRBJ2-7, with 10 bases matching TRBD1. Per the germline V gene, CDR1 is SEHNR and CDR2 is FQNEAQ (reference sequence). Losses at the gene ends were 4 bases for V and 0 bases for J; bases not matched to a gene: 3. The CDR3 runs to 15 residues. Here the CDR3 DNA reads TGTGCCAGCAGCTCCGGGACAGGGGCCTCCTACGAGCAGTACTTC. Its translation is CASSSGTGASYEQYF. Variable domain in full (rest from reference TRBV7-9 and TRBJ2-7): DTGVSQNPRHKITKRGQNVTFRCDPISEHNRLYWYRQTLGQGPEFLTYFQNEAQLEKSRLLSDRFSAERPKGSFSTLEIQRTEQGDSAMYLCASSSGTGASYEQYFGPGTRLTVT.

A word on this clonotype: This may arise from a read error, as a much more abundant clone is one base away. No conserved phenylalanine or tryptophan ends this CDR3, so it is likely a read error. The chain recombines TRBV29-1 with TRBJ2-2, with D perhaps TRBD1 (6 bases). The V end lost 5 bases, the J end lost 3 bases, and 10 bases lay between the germline ends. CDR3 length: 13 amino acids. Per the germline V gene, CDR1 is SQVTM and CDR2 is ANQGSEA. CDR3 protein: CSVQGPDTGELFL. DNA of the CDR3: TGCAGCGTTCAGGGGCCGGACACCGGGGAGCTGTTTCTT.

The rearrangement joins TRBV7-9 to TRBJ2-1; D might be TRBD1 or TRBD2, each matching 6 bases. The length of the CDR3 is 16 residues. The germline V gene has CDR1 SEHNR and CDR2 FQNEAQ (reference sequence). V was pared by 5 bases and J by 4 bases, with 18 bases between. The CDR3 coding sequence is TGTGCCAGCAGCAAACCGGGGGCCAGCGGATACAATGAGCAGTTCTTC. Amino acids: CASSKPGASGYNEQFF.

This clonotype was recorded many times. The J gene is TRBJ2-1, the V gene TRBV29-1, with 7 bases lining up with TRBD1. V lost 0 bases to trimming and J lost 2 bases; unmatched junction nucleotides: 7. The V gene's germline CDR1 is SQVTM and CDR2 ANQGSEA. The CDR3 sequence is 16 residues long. The CDR3 loop is CSVEERRQGPYNEQFF. CDR3 DNA sequence: TGCAGCGTTGAAGAACGGAGACAGGGACCCTACAATGAGCAGTTCTTC.

On this clonotype itself: This may arise from a read error, as a much more abundant clone is one base away. This chain uses TRBV11-2 with TRBJ2-3, with no clear D. The germline CDR1 and CDR2 sequences are SGHAT and FQNNGV. Deletions cut 4 bases from V and 2 bases from J, with 13 bases between. There are 15 residues in the CDR3. Here the CDR3 DNA reads TGTGCCAGCAGCTCTCTCCCTAGACCCACAGATACGCAGTATTTT. Protein sequence: CASSSLPRPTDTQYF.